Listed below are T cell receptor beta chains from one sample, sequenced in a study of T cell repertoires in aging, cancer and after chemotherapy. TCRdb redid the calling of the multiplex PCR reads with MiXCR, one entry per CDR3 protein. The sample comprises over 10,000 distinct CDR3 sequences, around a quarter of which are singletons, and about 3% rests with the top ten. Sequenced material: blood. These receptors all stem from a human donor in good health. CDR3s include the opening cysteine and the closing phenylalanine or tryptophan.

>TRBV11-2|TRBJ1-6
CASSLSSYNSPLHF
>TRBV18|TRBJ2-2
CASQLDRNGGELFF
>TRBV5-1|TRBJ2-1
CASSSRPGRSYNEQFF
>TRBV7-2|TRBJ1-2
CASSFCCWHGPGNYGYTF
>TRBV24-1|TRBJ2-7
CATSDWGGMNEQYF
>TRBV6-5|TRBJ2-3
CASSWIEGDTQYF
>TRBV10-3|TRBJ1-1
CAISELENTEAFF
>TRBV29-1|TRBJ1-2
CSVGDRDDGYTF
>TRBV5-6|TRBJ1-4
CASSLGGPTNEKLFF
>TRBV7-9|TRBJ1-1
CASSLGLAGVGKGGTEAFF
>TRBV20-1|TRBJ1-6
CSATQGGDSPLHF